Detailed here is one T cell receptor beta chain. Its antigen is undetermined. The data stem from a study of cytomegalovirus exposure and HLA in healthy donors. Study-level results: Earlier analysis found most TCR beta V segments productive about 87% or about 30% of the time. A reported reduction in N-insertions relative to the roughly 700-donor mean was seen in an Asian-associated ancestry cluster in a later analysis. TCR beta V- and J-gene trimming was later associated with a missense DCLRE1C variant.

Trimming took off 2 bases at V and 6 bases at J, with 11 bases between the two ends. CDR3 length: 14 residues. Germline V CDR1 and CDR2: SGHVS, FNYEAQ. The PCR contained 60 Vbeta and 13 Jbeta primers. As originally analysed: Unique TCR beta chains totaled some 88 million in a later count, with some 10 million of them shared. The table came from immunoSEQ multiplex PCR; TCRdb's copy has only in-frame clones and leaves some out. The V and J calls and clone size come from that table; D and trimming were worked out from the DNA. Here the sample spans around 200,000 clones, approximately 81% being singletons.

Sequenced input: PBMCs. The receptor was isolated from a man aged 50 to 59 in good health and CMV-seronegative. This chain uses TRBV7-6 with TRBJ2-1, with D possibly matching TRBD1 (7 bases). CDR3 amino acids: CASSLTQGGNEQFF. The CDR3, as DNA: TGTGCCAGCAGCTTAACGCAGGGGGGCAATGAGCAGTTCTTC.